The 32 T cell receptor beta chains reported below all come from one sample, sequenced in a study of vaccination and CD4 T cells after COVID-19. Treatment in this sample: roughly 10-day PBMC culture with coronavirus spike peptide pools or control peptides (ViraFEST assay). Cultured CD4+ T cells had their DNA profiled by the Oncomine TCR Beta short-read assay. TCRdb reprocessed the PCR reads with MiXCR, giving one entry per CDR3 protein. Of approximately 15,000 distinct CDR3 sequences detected, roughly 61% appear once; the ten largest clones hold about 10%. These receptors are not linked to any known antigen. The sequenced material came from CD4+ T cells from blood, cultured in vitro. These receptors came from a human donor who had recovered from COVID-19.

This chain uses TRBV5-1 with TRBJ2-4; tentative D call: TRBD1 (6 bases). Per the germline V gene, CDR1 is SGHRS and CDR2 is YFSETQ. Trimming took 0 bases from V and 5 from J, leaving 9 bases between them. This CDR3 contains 14 residues. CDR3 in DNA: TGCGCCAGCAGCTTGGGACAGGAGCAAAACATTCAGTACTTC. Translation gives CASSLGQEQNIQYF.

Only a few counts were recorded for this clonotype. V is TRBV29-1 and J is TRBJ2-3, with D possibly matching TRBD2 (6 bases). V was clipped by 3 bases and J by 3 bases, with 13 bases between them. Per the germline V gene, CDR1 is SQVTM and CDR2 is ANQGSEA. The CDR3 totals 14 residues. The CDR3 is CSVDYGDSTDTQYF. CDR3 coding DNA: TGCAGCGTTGATTACGGGGACTCGACAGATACGCAGTATTTT.

CDR3 nucleotide sequence: TGCAGTGCTAGAGTGGAATTTCGGGAGACCCAGTACTTC. Translating it yields CSARVEFRETQYF. This chain connects TRBV20-1 to TRBJ2-5, with D uncertain. There are 13 residues in the CDR3. Germline-derived CDR1 and CDR2 are DFQATT and SNEGSKA (reference sequence). Trimming pared 1 base from V and 5 bases from J, leaving 11 bases between.

The genes are TRBV19 and TRBJ2-7, with unresolved D. Trimming took off 3 bases at V and 2 bases at J, with 14 bases between the two ends. The CDR3 consists of 15 residues. CDR1 is LNHDA and CDR2 is SQIVND in the germline V gene (reference sequence). The DNA for the CDR3 is TGTGCCAGTAGTATTAGTGGGCTGTCCCCCTACGAGCAGTACTTC. Residues: CASSISGLSPYEQYF.

The chain is built from TRBV7-6 and TRBJ2-1; 9 bases agree with TRBD1. In germline, CDR1 is SGHVS, CDR2 FNYEAQ. The CDR3 has 16 amino acids. Trimming removed 5 bases from V and 5 bases from J; junction bases left unmatched: 10. CDR3 region: CASSLGYRGPHNEQFF. In DNA form, the CDR3 reads TGTGCCAGCAGCCTTGGGTACAGGGGGCCCCACAATGAGCAGTTCTTC.

The genes are TRBV25-1 and TRBJ1-2, with a weak D call TRBD1 (5 bases). Trimming removed 1 base from V and 8 bases from J, with 11 bases in between. The germline V gene has CDR1 MGHDK and CDR2 SYGVNS. CDR3 length equals 13 residues. The CDR3, as DNA: TGTGCCAGCAGTGAATGGCAGGGCGGCGGCTACACCTTC. This gives the protein CASSEWQGGGYTF.

This clonotype was seen a few times. CDR3 sequence: CAASGGQGTYEQYF. DNA for the CDR3: TGTGCCGCCAGTGGGGGACAGGGGACCTACGAGCAGTACTTC. The J gene is TRBJ2-7, the V gene TRBV10-3, with 10 bases lining up with TRBD1. V shed 11 bases and J 2 bases; nucleotides not matched to a gene: 9. CDR3 length: 14 residues. Germline values: CDR1 ENHRY, CDR2 SYGVKD.

This chain uses TRBV5-1 with TRBJ2-7, with TRBD1 identical over 10 bases. Unmatched junction bases numbered 6, after V lost 0 bases and J lost 6 bases. There are 15 residues in the CDR3. Germline assignment: CDR1 SGHRS and CDR2 YFSETQ. The CDR3 region is CASSLAGTGESEQYF. As DNA, the CDR3 is TGCGCCAGCAGCTTGGCCGGGACAGGGGAGTCCGAGCAGTACTTC.

This CDR3 is CASSISGGLGYGYTF. The CDR3, as DNA: TGTGCCAGTAGTATTTCAGGGGGACTCGGCTATGGCTACACCTTC. The chain couples TRBV19 to TRBJ1-2; TRBD1 agrees at 7 bases. Germline loops: CDR1 LNHDA, CDR2 SQIVND (reference sequence). The CDR3 is 15 amino acids. The junction had 8 bases not matched to a gene; V was cut back by 3 bases and J by 4 bases.

The genes are TRBV12-3 or TRBV12-4 and TRBJ2-6; D possibly corresponds to TRBD2 (6 bases). V was cut by 6 bases and J by 1 base, with 10 bases left in between. CDR3 length: 15 amino acids. CDR3 in amino acids: CASRWGVSGANVLTF. The CDR3 DNA sequence: TGTGCCAGCAGGTGGGGGGTATCTGGGGCCAACGTCCTGACTTTC.

This clonotype was counted between two and nine times. The V call is TRBV7-9, the J call TRBJ1-5; TRBD1 matches 7 bases. The CDR3 contains 12 residues. Per germline, CDR1 SEHNR and CDR2 FQNEAQ (reference sequence). The V and J ends lost 3 bases and 13 bases, in that order; junction bases with no gene match: 6. In nucleotides, the CDR3 is TGTGCCAGCAGCTTCCGGGACAGCATTCAGCATTTT. Translating gives CASSFRDSIQHF.

The V and J genes are TRBV12-3 or TRBV12-4 and TRBJ2-5, with D hard to call. The CDR3 has 14 residues. Trimming left V 7 bases short and J 5 bases short, with 17 bases between. The CDR3 sequence is CASTGWSTIETQYF. CDR3 bases: TGTGCCAGCACCGGATGGTCCACGATTGAGACCCAGTACTTC.

The V call is TRBV4-1, the J call TRBJ1-5; 7 bases align to TRBD1. CDR3 length: 15 amino acids. Germline loops: CDR1 MGHRA, CDR2 YSYEKL. The V gene end was trimmed by 4 bases and the J gene end by 0 bases; junction bases not matched to a gene: 3. CDR3 coding DNA: TGCGCCAGCAGCCGAGGACAGGATAGCAATCAGCCCCAGCATTTT. Residues: CASSRGQDSNQPQHF.

This chain connects TRBV5-1 to TRBJ2-3, with TRBD2 matching over 13 bases. The CDR3 is made up of 16 amino acids. The J segment lost 4 bases and the V segment lost 0 bases, leaving 2 bases of the junction unmatched. Germline CDR1 is SGHRS and CDR2 is YFSETQ. The CDR3 nucleotides are TGCGCCAGCAGCTTGGGGACTAGCGGGAGATCAGATACGCAGTATTTT. Translated, it gives CASSLGTSGRSDTQYF.

The chain joins TRBV5-1 to TRBJ2-3; 9 nucleotides align to TRBD2. CDR1 and CDR2 (germline): SGHRS, YFSETQ. The trim removed 5 bases at V and 4 bases at J, leaving 8 bases unmatched. CDR3 length: 15 amino acids. CDR3 region: CASSRLAGTADTQYF. The CDR3 DNA is TGCGCCAGCAGTCGCCTAGCGGGAACGGCAGATACGCAGTATTTT.

The chain couples TRBV7-9 to TRBJ2-7; unclear D gene. This CDR3 contains 13 residues. CDR1 is SEHNR and CDR2 is FQNEAQ in the germline V gene (reference sequence). The germline V and J ends were trimmed by 3 bases and 2 bases, with 8 bases remaining between them. CDR3 region: CASSFGIAYEQYF. The CDR3 nucleotides are TGTGCCAGCAGCTTTGGGATAGCCTACGAGCAGTACTTC. The variable domain in full, completed from reference TRBV7-9 and TRBJ2-7, reads DTGVSQNPRHKITKRGQNVTFRCDPISEHNRLYWYRQTLGQGPEFLTYFQNEAQLEKSRLLSDRFSAERPKGSFSTLEIQRTEQGDSAMYLCASSFGIAYEQYFGPGTRLTVT.

This clonotype was detected a few times. J is TRBJ1-5 and V is TRBV6-1; maybe TRBD1 (5 bases). Germline V CDR1 and CDR2: MNHNS, SASEGT. This CDR3 region has 14 residues. Trimming removed 5 bases at V and 5 bases at J, with 13 bases between. The chain's CDR3 is CASSPQGNYQPQHF. As DNA, the CDR3 is TGTGCCAGCAGTCCCCAGGGAAATTATCAGCCCCAGCATTTT.

This clonotype occurred a few times. The V call is TRBV24-1, the J call TRBJ1-1; 8 bases agree with TRBD1. Losses at the gene ends were 5 bases for V and 4 bases for J; bases not matched to a gene: 2. The CDR3 consists of 13 residues. Germline-derived CDR1 and CDR2 are KGHDR and SFDVKD. The CDR3 spells CATSGTGGTEAFF. The CDR3 DNA is TGTGCCACCAGTGGTACAGGGGGCACTGAAGCTTTCTTT.

The chain is built from TRBV28 and TRBJ2-7; 7 bases line up with TRBD1. Looked up from germline, CDR1 is MDHEN and CDR2 is SYDVKM. The CDR3 spans 15 residues. With V trimmed by 5 bases and J by 3 bases, 10 bases remained unmatched. This chain's CDR3 is CASSPAGGRSYEQYF. DNA for the CDR3: TGTGCCAGCAGTCCTGCAGGGGGTCGGAGCTACGAGCAGTACTTC.

The V gene is TRBV6-2 or TRBV6-3, the J gene TRBJ1-1, with a tentative D call TRBD1 (6 bases). V shed 2 bases and J shed 1 base, with 11 bases lying between them. The CDR3 contains 15 residues. Germline V lookup: CDR1 MNHEY, CDR2 SVGEGT. The CDR3 DNA sequence: TGTGCCAGCAGTTACCCAGGGGTCCCGAACACTGAAGCTTTCTTT. Amino acid sequence: CASSYPGVPNTEAFF.

V is TRBV20-1 and J is TRBJ2-5; 10 bases align to TRBD2. The germline CDR1 and CDR2 sequences are DFQATT and SNEGSKA (reference sequence). The CDR3 spans 14 residues. J lost 2 bases, V lost 5 bases, and 5 bases had no gene match. The DNA of the CDR3 is TGCAGTGCTCCGCTGACTAGCGGGCAAGAGACCCAGTACTTC. Amino acids: CSAPLTSGQETQYF.

The chain couples TRBV10-1 to TRBJ1-2; a weak D match, TRBD1 (6 bases). V was cut by 0 bases and J by 8 bases, with 10 bases left in between. The germline V gene encodes CDR1 WNHNN and CDR2 SYGVQD (reference sequence). The CDR3 has 13 residues. The CDR3 bases are TGCGCCAGCAGTGAGTCTTATGGGGGCGGCTACACCTTC. This codes for CASSESYGGGYTF.

This clonotype was seen a handful of times. The J gene is TRBJ1-5, the V gene TRBV12-3 or TRBV12-4; D possibly corresponds to TRBD1 (6 bases). This CDR3 has 15 amino acids. The ends were cut back, 1 base at V and 5 bases at J, with 12 bases in the middle. Here the CDR3 reads CASSLGQGMDQPQHF. DNA of the CDR3: TGTGCCAGCAGTTTAGGGCAGGGGATGGATCAGCCCCAGCATTTT.

The chain carries TRBV7-9 and TRBJ2-1; maybe TRBD2 (6 bases). Germline assignment: CDR1 SEHNR and CDR2 FQNEAQ (reference sequence). V was shortened by 4 bases and J by 8 bases, with 18 bases between the two germline ends. This CDR3 region has 15 residues. The CDR3: CASSSEGLIGDEQFF. CDR3 in DNA: TGTGCCAGCAGCTCGGAGGGCCTGATAGGCGATGAGCAGTTCTTC.

The chain is built from TRBV9 and TRBJ1-2; maybe TRBD1 (6 bases). This CDR3 is 14 amino acids long. The germline V and J ends were trimmed by 3 bases and 2 bases, with 11 bases remaining between them. The germline CDR1 and CDR2 sequences are SGDLS and YYNGEE. The DNA for the CDR3 is TGTGCCAGCAGCGCCGGACAGTGGAACTATGGCTACACCTTC. Translation: CASSAGQWNYGYTF.

This clonotype showed up just a few times. This chain uses TRBV10-2 with TRBJ1-1, with TRBD1 matching over 9 bases. V trimming: 8 bases; J trimming: 3 bases; junction bases outside the gene matches: 4. The length of the CDR3 is 13 residues. Germline-derived CDR1 and CDR2 are WSHSY and SAAADI. The CDR3 reads CASSRTGDTEAFF. DNA for the CDR3: TGCGCCAGCTCTAGGACAGGGGACACTGAAGCTTTCTTT.

The gene calls are TRBV6-1 and TRBJ2-7, with 7 bases fitting TRBD1. CDR1 is MNHNS, CDR2 SASEGT, per germline. This CDR3 is 14 amino acids long. The junction had 11 bases not matched to a gene; V was cut back by 7 bases and J by 5 bases. The CDR3 bases are TGTGCCAGCACCCCGACAGGGATGTGGCACGAGCAGTACTTC. It is translated as CASTPTGMWHEQYF.

The chain has TRBV14 and TRBJ1-1; D remains unclear. CDR3 size: 14 residues. The V and J ends lost 1 base and 4 bases respectively, with 10 bases between them. In germline, CDR1 is SGHDN, CDR2 FVKESK. CDR3 nucleotides: TGTGCCAGCAGCCAAGGAAATTGGGGCACTGAAGCTTTCTTT. Translation: CASSQGNWGTEAFF.

This clonotype was observed a few times. The J gene is TRBJ1-5, the V gene TRBV2; the D gene is possibly TRBD1 (5 bases). V gave up 6 bases and J gave up 5 bases, with 11 bases separating them. Germline CDR1 and CDR2: SNHLY and FYNNEI. The CDR3 sequence is 13 residues long. In DNA, the CDR3 is TGTGCCAGCAGGGTTTGGGGGGATCAGCCCCAGCATTTT. Amino acid sequence: CASRVWGDQPQHF.

The rearrangement links TRBV5-1 to TRBJ1-2; no definite D call. The CDR3 consists of 15 residues. V lost 0 bases and J lost 0, with 9 bases in between. Germline-derived CDR1 and CDR2 are SGHRS and YFSETQ. The CDR3 loop reads CASSLEGRANYGYTF. CDR3 nucleotide sequence: TGCGCCAGCAGCTTGGAGGGCCGGGCTAACTATGGCTACACCTTC.

The gene calls are TRBV6-2 or TRBV6-3 and TRBJ2-5; TRBD2 matches at 11 bases. The CDR3 totals 17 residues. Germline CDR1 is MNHEY and CDR2 is SVGEGT. The J segment lost 4 bases and the V segment lost 5 bases, leaving 12 bases of the junction unmatched. CDR3 protein: CASSIAGGRAGGETQYF. The CDR3 nucleotides are TGTGCCAGCAGTATAGCGGGAGGGAGGGCCGGAGGAGAGACCCAGTACTTC.

V usage is TRBV7-9 and J usage is TRBJ2-3; D is undetermined. Per germline, CDR1 SEHNR and CDR2 FQNEAQ (reference sequence). CDR3 length equals 16 residues. V was cut by 1 base and J by 6 bases, with 17 bases left in between. The DNA of the CDR3 is TGTGCCAGCAGCTTAGGGGCCCAGCTTCCGTGGGATACGCAGTATTTT. It yields the protein CASSLGAQLPWDTQYF.